The clone carrying this TCR beta chain was seen many times. Its antigen is unidentified. This CDR3 has 14 amino acids. Germline values: CDR1 WNHNN, CDR2 SYGVQD (reference sequence). J was trimmed by 3 bases and V by 7 bases; bases with no gene match: 1. TCRdb re-called the 5' RACE reads through MiXCR, storing one row per CDR3 protein. The repertoire holds under 250,000 distinct CDR3 sequences, approximately 8.3% seen once, with about 1.8% in the top ten. This record comes from a study of identical twins. Study-wide results and limits: With monozygotic twins, out-of-frame TCR alpha sharing exceeded what models estimated.

The data also belong to a second study, concerning yellow fever vaccine responses in identical twins.

The source is a woman aged 18-29 years in good health. The sequenced sample was memory (CD45RO+) T cells sorted from blood. The chain carries TRBV10-1 and TRBJ2-2, with 11 bases fitting TRBD2. The CDR3 nucleotides read TGCGCCAGCACGGGACTAGCGGACACCGGGGAGCTGTTTTTT. Translating gives CASTGLADTGELFF.